The rows below give T cell receptor beta chains drawn from one sample of a study of human T cells and chemical hapten exposure. TCRdb reanalysed the RACE reads using MiXCR and keeps one entry per CDR3 protein. Seen here are 75,000 to 100,000 distinct CDR3 sequences, roughly an eighth observed once, and the top ten hold 2% to 2.5%. Material: whole blood, obtained in connection with sensitization to the hapten diphenylcyclopropenone (DPC). These receptors were taken from a woman in her forties with alopecia areata. Some clones in this sample may be carry-over from other donors' samples. Each CDR3 is given with its conserved first and last residue. Fields, in order: D gene, clone size, V gene, J gene, CDR3 DNA, CDR3 protein. A D gene is named only where the DNA matches it firmly. Some rows have no size entry. The others give once, few or many, or a class for an expanded clone.

>NA|many|TRBV29-1|TRBJ2-6
TGCAGCGTTGGCTCGCCAGGTGGGGCCAACGTCCTGACTTTC
CSVGSPGGANVLTF
>NA|many|TRBV7-3|TRBJ2-3
TGTGCCAGCAGCCAATCCGGCGGAGTAGGGGATACGCAGTATTTT
CASSQSGGVGDTQYF
>NA|few|TRBV3-1|TRBJ2-3
TGTGCCAGCAGCCAAGAAGGACGGACGCAGTATTTT
CASSQEGRTQYF
>NA|NA|TRBV7-7|TRBJ2-3
TGTGCTAGCAGCTTATCCGGGGGACTCTTAGCAGATACGCAGTATTTT
CASSLSGGLLADTQYF
>NA|NA|TRBV27|TRBJ2-7
TGTGCCAGCAGCGGACGGGGCGAGCAGTACTTC
CASSGRGEQYF
>NA|few|TRBV28|TRBJ1-2
TGTGCCAGCAGCGCCCCCAACATTGGGGAGTATGGCTACACCTTC
CASSAPNIGEYGYTF
>NA|once|TRBV29-1|TRBJ2-7
TGCAGCGTTGGGGACCCCGGGAGTGAGCAGTACTTC
CSVGDPGSEQYF
>NA|few|TRBV12-3/TRBV12-4|TRBJ2-1
TGTGCCAGCAGTTTAATTGCGGGGATTGAGCAGTTCTTC
CASSLIAGIEQFF
>NA|once|TRBV2|TRBJ1-1
TGTGCCAGCAGTGAACGGACAAGCGAAGCTTTCTTT
CASSERTSEAFF
>NA|few|TRBV4-2|TRBJ1-2
TGTGCCAGCAGCCGAGAACAGGGAATTGAAGTAGGTGGCTACACCTTC
CASSREQGIEVGGYTF
>TRBD1|many|TRBV6-2/TRBV6-3|TRBJ1-1
TGTGCCAGCAGTTATCTTGCCGGGACAGGGCCCACTGAAGCTTTCTTT
CASSYLAGTGPTEAFF
>TRBD2|NA|TRBV29-1|TRBJ2-1
TGCAGCGTTGAGCCCGGGAGGAGCGATGAGCAGTTCTTC
CSVEPGRSDEQFF
>NA|NA|TRBV24-1|TRBJ2-3
TGTGCCACCAGTGATGTAGATACGCAGTATTTT
CATSDVDTQYF
>TRBD2|many|TRBV10-3|TRBJ2-7
TGTGCCATCAGCCCCGGGACTAGCGTCTACGAGCAGTACTTC
CAISPGTSVYEQYF
>NA|few|TRBV18|TRBJ2-2
TGTGCCAGCTCATGGGGGCGAACCGGGGAGCTGTTTTTT
CASSWGRTGELFF
>NA|NA|TRBV6-2/TRBV6-3|TRBJ2-5
TGTGCCTCGGGCGACGGCCGCTGGAGGGAGACCCAGTACTTC
CASGDGRWRETQYF
>TRBD2|few|TRBV20-1|TRBJ2-7
TGCAGTGCTAGACCTCTAGCGGGAGGGGGTTACGAGCAGTACTTC
CSARPLAGGGYEQYF
>NA|few|TRBV28|TRBJ2-5
TGTGCCAGCAGTTTATACAAAGGACAGTCAGTTGAGACCCAGTACTTC
CASSLYKGQSVETQYF
>NA|NA|TRBV6-2/TRBV6-3|TRBJ2-1
TGTGCCAGCAGTTACCACCCAGTCGGCGGGTCCTACAATGAGCAGTTCTTC
CASSYHPVGGSYNEQFF
>TRBD2|many|TRBV6-2/TRBV6-3|TRBJ2-7
TGTGCCAGCCGTCGAAGGACTAGTGTCGCCTACGAGCAGTACTTC
CASRRRTSVAYEQYF
>NA|NA|TRBV29-1|TRBJ2-7
TGCAGCGTTGAAGGGATAGAGACAGGCTCCTACGAGCAGTACTTC
CSVEGIETGSYEQYF
>TRBD2|many|TRBV19|TRBJ2-3
TGTGCCAGTAGCCGACTAGCGCGGGGCACAGATACGCAGTATTTT
CASSRLARGTDTQYF
>NA|many|TRBV28|TRBJ1-6
TGTGCCAGCAGTACCACCAGCGGCCTGTACTCACCCCTCCACTTT
CASSTTSGLYSPLHF
>TRBD2|few|TRBV11-2|TRBJ2-1
TGTGCCAGCAGCATACGGACTAGCGGGAGAATTGAGCAGTTCTTC
CASSIRTSGRIEQFF
>NA|few|TRBV21-1|TRBJ2-5
TGTGCCAGCAGCAGGGGGGCTCGACAGTACTTC
CASSRGARQYF
>TRBD1|many|TRBV6-2/TRBV6-3|TRBJ1-2
TGTGCCAGCAGTTACGTCGGGACAGGGTCCAATGGCTACACCTTC
CASSYVGTGSNGYTF
>NA|few|TRBV7-2|TRBJ2-1
TGTGCCAGCAACCTCCTGGGGGGAGCGGCTAGCTCCTACAATGAGCAGTTCTTC
CASNLLGGAASSYNEQFF
>NA|NA|TRBV4-3|TRBJ1-1
TGCGCCAGCAGCGACAGGAGGAACACTGAAGCTTTCTTT
CASSDRRNTEAFF
>TRBD2|few|TRBV5-6|TRBJ2-2
TGTGCCAGCAGCTCCCCCGGGGTAGCGGGGAACACCGGGGAGCTGTTTTTT
CASSSPGVAGNTGELFF
>TRBD2|few|TRBV10-3|TRBJ2-1
TGTGCCATCAGTGAGGGACTAGTCTTCAATGAGCAGTTCTTC
CAISEGLVFNEQFF
>NA|NA|TRBV18|TRBJ1-6
TGTGCCAGCCGGGACTGGGCTAATTCACCCCTCCACTTT
CASRDWANSPLHF
>NA|few|TRBV6-6|TRBJ2-1
TGTGCCAGCATGCTCCAGGGGAGCCGGGACCCAGCCAATGAGCAGTTCTTC
CASMLQGSRDPANEQFF
>TRBD1|many|TRBV20-1|TRBJ2-3
TGCAGTGCTCCCCCCCCCAGGGGGCTCAGGAATACGCAGTATTTT
CSAPPPRGLRNTQYF
>TRBD2|many|TRBV12-3/TRBV12-4|TRBJ2-1
TGTGCCAGCAGAGATCGACTAGCGGGAGGGCGCAATGAGCAGTTCTTC
CASRDRLAGGRNEQFF
>TRBD1|NA|TRBV28|TRBJ1-2
TGTGCCAGCAGGGGCGCAGACAGGGCCTATGGCTACACCTTC
CASRGADRAYGYTF
>NA|many|TRBV5-1|TRBJ1-4
TGCGCCAGCAGGAAAGAGGACGGGGAAAAACTGTTTTTT
CASRKEDGEKLFF
>NA|few|TRBV28|TRBJ2-5
TGTGCCAGCAGTTTAGCGGCCGCCCTGGATCAAGAGACCCAGTACTTC
CASSLAAALDQETQYF
>NA|NA|TRBV12-5|TRBJ2-2
TGTGCTAGCGCACGGGGGAACACCGGGGAGCTGTTTTTT
CASARGNTGELFF
>NA|NA|TRBV5-8|TRBJ2-1
TGTGCCAGCAGCTTGGGTAGCGACTCCTACAATGAGCAGTTCTTC
CASSLGSDSYNEQFF
>TRBD1|few|TRBV19|TRBJ1-2
TGTGCCAGTAGTATATCCACAGGCGGGACAGGGAATGGCTACACCTTC
CASSISTGGTGNGYTF
>NA|NA|TRBV28|TRBJ1-6
TGTGCCAGCAGTACCGGGATCCTCCACCACTTT
CASSTGILHHF
>NA|few|TRBV4-1|TRBJ1-4
TGCGCCAGCAGCCGCGGACATTCGGATGAAAAACTGTTTTTT
CASSRGHSDEKLFF
>TRBD2|few|TRBV7-3|TRBJ2-1
TGTGCCAGCAGCTCCAGGACTAGCGGGAGACGGGATGAGCAGTTCTTC
CASSSRTSGRRDEQFF
>TRBD1|few|TRBV11-3|TRBJ2-1
TGTGCCAGCAGCAACACCGGGACAGGCTCCTACAATGAGCAGTTCTTC
CASSNTGTGSYNEQFF
>NA|NA|TRBV29-1|TRBJ2-1
TGCAGCGGTACAGGGCGGTATTACAATGAGCAGTTCTTC
CSGTGRYYNEQFF
>TRBD2|NA|TRBV29-1|TRBJ2-3
TGCAGCGTTGACGAGGGAGGGCCGGGAGATACGCAGTATTTT
CSVDEGGPGDTQYF
>NA|few|TRBV19|TRBJ1-2
TGTGCCAGTAGTATGGGACCTTACCCCCACTATGGCTACACCTTC
CASSMGPYPHYGYTF
>NA|many|TRBV28|TRBJ1-1
TGTGCCAGCATCGAGTTCACTGAAGCTTTCTTT
CASIEFTEAFF
>NA|NA|TRBV4-3|TRBJ2-7
TGCGCCAGCAGCCAAGAATACTCAGAAGTCTACGAGCAGTACTTC
CASSQEYSEVYEQYF
>TRBD1|NA|TRBV28|TRBJ2-3
TGTGCCAGCAGTATGACAGGGGGCGGCCCAGATACGCAGTATTTT
CASSMTGGGPDTQYF
>NA|many|TRBV28|TRBJ1-3
TGTGCCAGCAGTCCCCCCGCAGGATCCCCAAACACCATATATTTT
CASSPPAGSPNTIYF
>NA|NA|TRBV4-3|TRBJ1-6
TGCGCCAGCAGCCAATCCTCCGTCGACTCACCCCTCCACTTT
CASSQSSVDSPLHF
>TRBD2|NA|TRBV27|TRBJ2-3
TGTGCCAGCAGTCTGGCGGGGACTAGCCTCCCCCACACAGATACGCAGTATTTT
CASSLAGTSLPHTDTQYF